This TCR beta chain was observed in a study of radiation and T cells in renal cell carcinoma. As for time point: baseline pretreatment blood. Treatment given: 15 Gy SBRT to primary tumor, nephrectomy 4 weeks later. General observations from the study: In blood, top tumor clones expanded by 2 weeks, shrinking by 4.

Method: immunoSEQ multiplex PCR; TCRdb's copy keeps in-frame clones and lacks some. Here the sample spans about 59,000 clones, roughly 79% being singletons. The germline V gene encodes CDR1 SGHNT and CDR2 YENEEA. The CDR3 is made up of 17 amino acids. Trimming took 5 bases from V and 2 from J; bases not matched to a gene: 12. Worth noting for this clone: Its specificity is not known.

This sample comprised blood, obtained from a patient whose treatment included radiotherapy and nephrectomy. This TCR came from a man aged 60 to 75 with renal cell carcinoma. The rearrangement links TRBV11-3 to TRBJ2-1, with 7 bases identical to TRBD2. In nucleotides, the CDR3 is TGTGCCAGCAGCCCTGAGCCTGGGGGGGGAACCTACAATGAGCAGTTCTTC. This encodes CASSPEPGGGTYNEQFF.